Listed here are 29 T cell receptor beta chains from one sample, sequenced in a study of T cell repertoires in ileal Crohn's disease. Using immunoSEQ multiplex PCR, the repertoire was profiled, and TCRdb retains in-frame clones only, with some absent. The sample has 7,500 or so clones, about 73% seen once. The time point is: proximal margin of the surgical specimen (macroscopically non-inflamed). Sequenced: ileal tissue. These receptors came from an adult with Crohn's disease.

The chain uses TRBV5-4 and TRBJ2-6; TRBD1 matches at 11 bases. Trimming cost V 4 bases and J 2 bases; bases outside gene matches: 5. The CDR3 extends over 17 amino acids. Looked up from germline, CDR1 is SGHNT and CDR2 is YYREEE (reference sequence). This CDR3 reads CASSPGQGATGANVLTF. The CDR3 DNA sequence: TGTGCCAGCAGCCCCGGACAGGGGGCTACTGGGGCCAACGTCCTGACTTTC.

The chain carries TRBV28 and TRBJ1-3, with unresolved D. The CDR3 has 14 amino acids. Germline assignment: CDR1 MDHEN and CDR2 SYDVKM. V gave up 3 bases and J gave up 3 bases, with 9 bases separating them. CDR3 sequence (DNA): TGTGCCAGCAGTTTTTTGGGGTATGGAAACACCATATATTTT. Encoded protein: CASSFLGYGNTIYF.

The genes are TRBV2 and TRBJ1-5; no reliable D call. Trimming stripped 5 bases from V and 0 bases from J, with 5 bases between. Germline-derived CDR1 and CDR2 are SNHLY and FYNNEI. This CDR3 has 13 amino acids. The CDR3 nucleotides are TGTGCCAGCAGTACATATAGCAATCAGCCCCAGCATTTT. Translation: CASSTYSNQPQHF.

The chain recombines TRBV11-2 with TRBJ1-2; no clear D gene. Trimming took 1 base from V and 0 from J, leaving 15 bases between them. Germline values: CDR1 SGHAT, CDR2 FQNNGV. The CDR3 is 17 residues long. The CDR3 DNA is TGTGCCAGCAGCTTAGTCGGCACACCAAACGCTAACTATGGCTACACCTTC. Translated, it gives CASSLVGTPNANYGYTF.

In its sample, this clone was seen a few times. The rearrangement links TRBV4-1 to TRBJ1-1; 7 nucleotides line up with TRBD1. CDR1 and CDR2 from the germline V gene are MGHRA and YSYEKL. V lost 2 bases to trimming and J lost 9 bases; unmatched junction nucleotides: 6. The CDR3 contains 13 residues. The CDR3 here is CASSQLTGEKAFF. In DNA, the CDR3 is TGCGCCAGCAGCCAACTAACAGGGGAGAAAGCTTTCTTT.

V is TRBV5-6 and J is TRBJ2-5, with 9 bases matching TRBD1. CDR3 length equals 15 residues. Looked up from germline, CDR1 is SGHDT and CDR2 is YYEEEE. J lost 4 bases, V lost 4 bases, and 8 bases had no gene match. The CDR3 sequence: CASSGRQGGRETQYF. The CDR3 DNA reads TGTGCCAGCAGCGGGAGACAGGGGGGCAGAGAGACCCAGTACTTC.

This clone was counted between two and nine times. This chain joins TRBV18 and TRBJ2-2; tentative D call: TRBD1 (6 bases). Between the trimmed V and J ends, which lost 6 bases and 2 bases, there was a span of 16 bases. The CDR3 runs to 16 residues. Germline V CDR1 and CDR2: KGHSH, LQKENI. DNA of the CDR3: TGTGCCAGCTCGCAAACTACAGGGCAAAACACCGGGGAGCTGTTTTTT. It is translated as CASSQTTGQNTGELFF.

This chain connects TRBV6-5 to TRBJ2-5; 12 nucleotides line up with TRBD2. After removal of 0 bases from V and 5 bases from J, the junction contained 1 base not matched to a gene. Germline V lookup: CDR1 MNHEY, CDR2 SVGAGI. The CDR3 runs 15 residues. The CDR3 spells CASSYSGTSGETQYF. The CDR3 region has the DNA TGTGCCAGCAGTTACTCCGGGACTAGCGGGGAGACCCAGTACTTC.

A word on this clone: The junction shows a germline mismatch at one end, possibly a read error. V is TRBV6-6 and J is TRBJ2-3; D uncertain. The CDR3 length is 15 residues. The germline gives CDR1 MNHNY, CDR2 SVGAGI (reference sequence). The CDR3 spells CASSNSPPGTDTQYF. The CDR3 nucleotides read TGTGCCAGCAGTAACTCCCCGCCCGGCACAGATACGCAGTATTTT.

On this clone itself: This CDR3 is also generated by other DNA sequences in the sample. The chain links TRBV10-2 to TRBJ2-5; either TRBD1 or TRBD2 may fit D (6 bases each). Per germline, CDR1 WSHSY and CDR2 SAAADI. The CDR3 totals 13 residues. V was shortened by 4 bases and J by 5 bases, with 11 bases between the two germline ends. The CDR3: CASSGGGGETQYF. CDR3 sequence (DNA): TGCGCCAGCAGTGGAGGAGGGGGGGAGACCCAGTACTTC.

V and J are TRBV5-6 and TRBJ2-1; 9 bases map to TRBD2. CDR1 and CDR2 (germline): SGHDT, YYEEEE. Germline trimming cut 0 bases from V and 14 bases from J; bases unmatched to any gene: 6. CDR3 length: 13 residues. CDR3 region: CASSLVGASGEFF. The CDR3 coding sequence is TGTGCCAGCAGCTTGGTCGGGGCTAGCGGGGAGTTCTTC.

This clone was seen more than once but under ten times. This sequence joins TRBV19 and TRBJ1-5; D is undetermined. Germline V CDR1 and CDR2: LNHDA, SQIVND (reference sequence). Trimming removed 3 bases from V and 1 base from J, with 10 bases in between. The CDR3 runs to 15 residues. The DNA of the CDR3 is TGTGCCAGTAGTATGTCCGTAGGCAGCAATCAGCCCCAGCATTTT. Translated, it gives CASSMSVGSNQPQHF.

This clone was found once. The gene calls are TRBV10-2 and TRBJ1-1, with D possibly being TRBD1 (5 bases). The CDR3 runs 15 residues. V gave up 6 bases and J gave up 2 bases, with 16 bases separating them. Germline assignment: CDR1 WSHSY and CDR2 SAAADI. CDR3 in amino acids: CASRRGVGGNTEAFF. In DNA, the CDR3 is TGCGCCAGCAGGAGGGGCGTGGGGGGAAACACTGAAGCTTTCTTT.

The V gene is TRBV5-1, the J gene TRBJ1-6; D call uncertain. The CDR3 has 15 residues. Germline CDR1 is SGHRS and CDR2 is YFSETQ. V was trimmed by 0 bases and J by 7 bases, leaving 11 bases between them. CDR3: CASSLEGARNSPLHF. CDR3 sequence (DNA): TGCGCCAGCAGCTTGGAAGGAGCCAGAAATTCACCCCTCCACTTT.

This clone was seen a few times. This chain links TRBV30 with TRBJ1-2; TRBD1 matches 7 bases. The CDR3 extends over 13 amino acids. Germline V lookup: CDR1 GTSNPN, CDR2 SVGIG (reference sequence). The V gene end was trimmed by 5 bases and the J gene end by 4 bases; junction bases not matched to a gene: 7. CDR3 in DNA: TGTGCCTGGCAGATTGGACAGGTCTATGGCTACACCTTC. It specifies CAWQIGQVYGYTF.

This clone was counted once. This sequence joins TRBV19 and TRBJ2-3, with 10 bases identical to TRBD2. The V gene end was trimmed by 9 bases and the J gene end by 0 bases; junction bases not matched to a gene: 15. CDR3 size: 18 residues. CDR1 and CDR2 (germline): LNHDA, SQIVND (reference sequence). CDR3 coding DNA: TGTGCCAGCGACCGGGGAGTAGCGGGGGGCACTAGCACAGATACGCAGTATTTT. It is translated as CASDRGVAGGTSTDTQYF.

This clone showed up just a few times. The rearrangement links TRBV6-4 to TRBJ2-2; no reliable D call. The germline CDR1 and CDR2 sequences are MRHNA and SNTAGT. The length of the CDR3 is 13 residues. V lost 2 bases and J lost 1, with 2 bases in between. The CDR3 region is CASSDRNTGELFF. CDR3 DNA: TGTGCCAGCAGTGACAGGAACACCGGGGAGCTGTTTTTT.

The rearrangement joins TRBV30 to TRBJ1-1; D is uncertain. The CDR3 loop spans 14 amino acids. V shed 4 bases and J shed 6 bases, with 18 bases lying between them. The germline V gene has CDR1 GTSNPN and CDR2 SVGIG (reference sequence). The CDR3 DNA sequence: TGTGCCTGGACACCCATTGGGGAAAGGGCTGAAGCTTTCTTT. It encodes CAWTPIGERAEAFF.

This sequence joins TRBV5-1 and TRBJ2-1; a weak D match, TRBD2 (5 bases). Between the trimmed V and J ends, which lost 6 bases and 6 bases, there was a span of 22 bases. The CDR3 is 16 residues long. Germline V gives CDR1 SGHRS, CDR2 YFSETQ. The CDR3 region is CASNKEGFGSANEQFF. In nucleotides, the CDR3 is TGCGCCAGCAACAAAGAGGGTTTTGGGTCTGCCAATGAGCAGTTCTTC.

Details on this clone: This CDR3 is also generated by other DNA sequences in the sample. This chain joins TRBV5-1 and TRBJ2-5; 7 bases are a match to TRBD1. This CDR3 region has 11 residues. Germline CDR1 SGHRS, CDR2 YFSETQ. With 7 bases clipped from V and 5 bases from J, the junction kept 2 bases outside the gene matches. The CDR3 loop is CASGRGETQYF. CDR3 DNA: TGCGCCAGCGGCAGGGGGGAGACCCAGTACTTC.

The DNA of the CDR3 is TGTGCCAGCAGTGAACTAGCGGGGGGTTACAATGAGCAGTTCTTC. As protein: CASSELAGGYNEQFF. This chain uses TRBV6-1 with TRBJ2-1; 11 bases map to TRBD2. Germline CDR1 reads MNHNS; CDR2 reads SASEGT. This CDR3 is 15 amino acids long. With 2 bases clipped from V and 4 bases from J, the junction kept 1 base outside the gene matches.

The chain is built from TRBV6-8 and TRBJ2-3; D is undetermined. The CDR3 runs to 11 residues. Between the trimmed V and J ends, which lost 4 bases and 5 bases, there was a span of 4 bases. Germline assignment: CDR1 MNHGY and CDR2 SAAAGT. CDR3 DNA sequence: TGTGCCAGCAGTTTATTAGATACGCAGTATTTT. Translated, it gives CASSLLDTQYF.

This chain uses TRBV5-1 with TRBJ1-1; 7 bases agree with TRBD1. The V gene end was trimmed by 4 bases and the J gene end by 0 bases; junction bases not matched to a gene: 3. Germline values: CDR1 SGHRS, CDR2 YFSETQ. This CDR3 comprises 14 residues. As DNA, the CDR3 is TGCGCCAGCAGCGCGGGACAGATGAACACTGAAGCTTTCTTT. Its protein product is CASSAGQMNTEAFF. Full variable domain (remainder filled in from reference TRBV5-1 and TRBJ1-1): KAGVTQTPRYLIKTRGQQVTLSCSPISGHRSVSWYQQTPGQGLQFLFEYFSETQRNKGNFPGRFSGRQFSNSRSEMNVSTLELGDSALYLCASSAGQMNTEAFFGQGTRLTVV.

The chain carries TRBV2 and TRBJ1-1; D unresolved. V lost 6 bases and J lost 5, with 19 bases in between. The CDR3 extends over 15 amino acids. CDR1 and CDR2 (germline): SNHLY, FYNNEI. CDR3 nucleotide sequence: TGTGCCAGCAGGCGAGGGAAAGCATCGAGGACTGAAGCTTTCTTT. Amino acid sequence: CASRRGKASRTEAFF. The full variable domain, in which reference TRBV2 and TRBJ1-1 provide the parts outside the CDR3, is EPEVTQTPSHQVTQMGQEVILRCVPISNHLYFYWYRQILGQKVEFLVSFYNNEISEKSEIFDDQFSVERPDGSNFTLKIRSTKLEDSAMYFCASRRGKASRTEAFFGQGTRLTVV.

The V call is TRBV2, the J call TRBJ2-1, with 10 bases lining up with TRBD2. Germline V gene sequence: CDR1 SNHLY, CDR2 FYNNEI. V lost 4 bases to trimming and J lost 3 bases; unmatched junction nucleotides: 9. The CDR3 is 17 amino acids. CDR3 nucleotide sequence: TGTGCCAGCAGTGCATTATCCGGGACTAGCGACTACAATGAGCAGTTCTTC. This gives the protein CASSALSGTSDYNEQFF.

V gene TRBV2 combines with J gene TRBJ1-4; 8 nucleotides agree with TRBD1. Germline V gene sequence: CDR1 SNHLY, CDR2 FYNNEI. The CDR3 length is 15 residues. The J segment lost 4 bases and the V segment lost 5 bases, leaving 6 bases of the junction unmatched. In DNA, the CDR3 is TGTGCCAGCAGTCCGGACAGGGTTATTAATGAAAAACTGTTTTTT. It yields the protein CASSPDRVINEKLFF.

The chain recombines TRBV19 with TRBJ1-2; D gene unclear. V was shortened by 6 bases and J by 1 base, with 6 bases between the two germline ends. The CDR3 totals 12 residues. The germline CDR1 and CDR2 sequences are LNHDA and SQIVND (reference sequence). The CDR3 region has the DNA TGTGCCAGTAGGCTTGGTAACTATGGCTACACCTTC. Its translation: CASRLGNYGYTF.

V is TRBV5-6 and J is TRBJ1-1; D is ambiguous. Per the germline V gene, CDR1 is SGHDT and CDR2 is YYEEEE. The CDR3 consists of 12 residues. With 1 base removed from V and 7 bases from J, the gap between germline ends came to 8 bases. The CDR3 sequence: CASSLSEIEAFF. CDR3 DNA sequence: TGTGCCAGCAGCTTGAGCGAAATTGAAGCTTTCTTT.

This clone was seen more than once but under ten times. The chain couples TRBV30 to TRBJ1-3; a possible D gene is TRBD1 (6 bases). Per the germline V gene, CDR1 is GTSNPN and CDR2 is SVGIG (reference sequence). V dropped 8 bases and J dropped 1 base, with 18 bases sitting between them. This CDR3 is built from 15 residues. CDR3 loop: CAVIDVDRSGNTIYF. As DNA, the CDR3 is TGTGCCGTAATTGACGTAGACAGGTCTGGAAACACCATATATTTT.